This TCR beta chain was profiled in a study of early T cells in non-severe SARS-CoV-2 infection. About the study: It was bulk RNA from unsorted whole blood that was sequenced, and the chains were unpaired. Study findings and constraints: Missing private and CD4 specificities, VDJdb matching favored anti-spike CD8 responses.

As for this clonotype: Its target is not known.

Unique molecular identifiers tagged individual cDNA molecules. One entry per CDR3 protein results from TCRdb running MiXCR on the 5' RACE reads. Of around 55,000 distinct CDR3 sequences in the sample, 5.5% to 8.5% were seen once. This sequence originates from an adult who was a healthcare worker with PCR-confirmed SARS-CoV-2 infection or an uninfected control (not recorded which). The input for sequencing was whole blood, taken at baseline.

The CDR3 DNA reads TGTGCCAGCAGCTTGGCCCGACAGGGAAAATCTATTTATGGCTACACCTTC. This gives the protein CASSLARQGKSIYGYTF. The V call is TRBV5-5, the J call TRBJ1-2; TRBD1 agrees at 7 bases. Unmatched junction bases numbered 13, after V lost 0 bases and J lost 5 bases. CDR1 and CDR2 from the germline V gene are SGHKS and YYEKEE (reference sequence). The CDR3 runs to 17 residues.